This T cell receptor (beta chain) originates from a study of T cells in Graves' hyperthyroidism and ophthalmopathy. Study-wide findings and caveats: Before onset, by a median of approximately 5.9 months, the model predicted ophthalmopathy. Stable hyperthyroidism and ophthalmopathy were separated using 13 V-J signatures.

This CDR3 is 14 amino acids long. Trimming cost V 0 bases and J 6 bases, with 15 bases left between them. Germline V gives CDR1 DFQATT, CDR2 SNEGSKA (reference sequence). Researchers amplified the TCR beta CDR3 regions from RNA transcripts. The HTBI set primed first-round TCR CDR3 RT-PCR. Using its own MiXCR run on the multiplex PCR reads, TCRdb lists one record per CDR3 protein. The sample consists of roughly 500,000 distinct CDR3 sequences, roughly 50% of them appearing once. For this clonotype: Its antigen is not identified.

Source material: peripheral blood or thyroid tissue (not recorded which). The receptor was derived from an adult woman with Graves' disease, either hyperthyroidism or ophthalmopathy (not recorded which). The V and J genes are TRBV20-1 and TRBJ2-7; D may be TRBD1 or TRBD2 (5 bases each). CDR3 residues: CSARDQGEGFEQYF. The CDR3 DNA reads as TGCAGTGCTAGAGATCAGGGTGAGGGTTTCGAGCAGTACTTC.